These T cell receptor beta chains were read from a single sample in a study of cytomegalovirus exposure and HLA in healthy donors. Produced via immunoSEQ multiplex PCR; TCRdb's table is partial and in-frame only. The sample has about 36,000 clones, approximately 74% seen once. Material for sequencing was PBMCs. The receptor set was obtained from a man in his thirties or forties in good health and CMV-seronegative. CDR3s include the opening cysteine and the closing phenylalanine or tryptophan. D genes are given only for firm matches. Size tells how often a clone was seen (once, few, many) or the class of an expanded clone, and some rows leave it out.

clone size,D gene,J gene,V gene,CDR3 length,CDR3 protein,CDR3 DNA
once,TRBD1,TRBJ2-1,TRBV11-3,17,CASSWRSGTDSYNEQFF,TGTGCCAGCAGCTGGAGATCCGGGACAGACTCATACAATGAGCAGTTCTTC
once,TRBD1,TRBJ2-7,TRBV18,14,CASSQGQGAVEQYF,TGTGCCAGCTCACAGGGACAGGGGGCCGTCGAGCAGTACTTC
-,-,TRBJ2-6,TRBV19,14,CASGDGSGANVLTF,TGTGCCAGTGGAGACGGCTCTGGGGCCAACGTCCTGACTTTC
-,TRBD1,TRBJ2-5,TRBV10-1,14,CASSDQGAGETQYF,TGCGCCAGCAGTGACCAGGGGGCAGGGGAGACCCAGTACTTC
-,TRBD1,TRBJ1-1,TRBV5-1,14,CASSPQGAGTEAFF,TGCGCCAGCAGCCCACAGGGGGCAGGGACTGAAGCTTTCTTT
-,TRBD2,TRBJ2-5,TRBV7-7,15,CASSFGLAGEGTQYF,TGTGCTAGCAGCTTCGGACTAGCGGGAGAAGGGACCCAGTACTTC
-,-,TRBJ2-7,TRBV10-2,15,CASSELNRARAEQYF,TGCGCCAGCAGTGAGTTAAACAGGGCGAGAGCCGAGCAGTACTTC
-,-,TRBJ2-1,TRBV7-8,16,CASSRLFGRRYNEQFF,TGTGCCAGCAGCCGCCTTTTCGGGAGACGATACAATGAGCAGTTCTTC
many,-,TRBJ2-7,TRBV4-1,15,CASSTSYGGSYEQYF,TGCGCCAGCAGCACGTCCTACGGGGGTTCTTACGAGCAGTACTTC
few,TRBD1,TRBJ1-4,TRBV7-9,13,CASSSQGGEKLFF,TGTGCCAGCAGCTCACAGGGGGGTGAAAAACTGTTTTTT
-,TRBD2,TRBJ2-1,TRBV6-1,13,CASRERESNEQFF,TGTGCCAGCAGGGAGCGGGAGAGCAATGAGCAGTTCTTC
-,-,TRBJ1-1,TRBV5-1,13,CASSLPPVTEAFF,TGCGCCAGCAGTTTGCCCCCTGTTACTGAAGCTTTCTTT